These T cell receptor beta chains were read from a single sample in a study of CD8 T cells in ankylosing spondylitis. TCRdb redid the calling of the 5' RACE reads with MiXCR, one entry per CDR3 protein. The repertoire holds about 270,000 distinct CDR3 sequences, about 30% seen once, with approximately 4.4% in the top ten. Sample: blood, either unsorted or a sorted T cell fraction (not recorded which). The receptors originated from a male donor with ankylosing spondylitis or in good health (not recorded which). Each CDR3 is given with its conserved first and last residue. D genes are given only for firm matches. Size tells how often a clone was seen (once, few, many) or the class of an expanded clone, and some rows leave it out.

clone_size: once; j_call: TRBJ2-5; d_call: -; v_call: TRBV7-2; cdr3_nt: TGTGCCAGCAGCCGTGACATTCCCCAGTACTTC; cdr3_aa: CASSRDIPQYF
clone_size: few; j_call: TRBJ2-7; d_call: -; v_call: TRBV5-1; cdr3_nt: TGCGCCAGCAGCTTGGAAAGCCTCTACGAGCAGTACTTC; cdr3_aa: CASSLESLYEQYF
clone_size: few; j_call: TRBJ2-5; d_call: -; v_call: TRBV7-9; cdr3_nt: TGTGCCAGCACCGTTAGGACCGATCGGGAGACCCAGTACTTC; cdr3_aa: CASTVRTDRETQYF
clone_size: -; j_call: TRBJ2-7; d_call: TRBD1; v_call: TRBV4-1; cdr3_nt: TGCGCCAGCAGCCCCGGACAGGGAGTAACCTACGAGCAGTACTTC; cdr3_aa: CASSPGQGVTYEQYF
clone_size: few; j_call: TRBJ2-5; d_call: TRBD1; v_call: TRBV18; cdr3_nt: TGTGCCAGCTCACCAACGACAGGGGAGGAGACCCAGTACTTC; cdr3_aa: CASSPTTGEETQYF
clone_size: few; j_call: TRBJ1-1; d_call: TRBD1; v_call: TRBV20-1; cdr3_nt: TGCAGTGCTTACAGGGGGAAGGTTGAAGCTTTCTTT; cdr3_aa: CSAYRGKVEAFF
clone_size: -; j_call: TRBJ1-2; d_call: -; v_call: TRBV5-6; cdr3_nt: TGTGCCAGCAGCTTGCCAGCGCCGCCCGGCTACACCTTC; cdr3_aa: CASSLPAPPGYTF
clone_size: few; j_call: TRBJ2-1; d_call: -; v_call: TRBV27; cdr3_nt: TGTGCCAGCAGTTTACGAGGATTCCCAGGTTACAATGAGCAGTTCTTC; cdr3_aa: CASSLRGFPGYNEQFF
clone_size: -; j_call: TRBJ2-3; d_call: -; v_call: TRBV29-1; cdr3_nt: TGCAGCGTTGAAGATCGGGGCGGGGTTACAGATACGCAGTATTTT; cdr3_aa: CSVEDRGGVTDTQYF
clone_size: many; j_call: TRBJ1-2; d_call: TRBD1; v_call: TRBV4-1; cdr3_nt: TGCGCCAGCAGCCAAGACACAGGGGCCTATGGCTACACCTTC; cdr3_aa: CASSQDTGAYGYTF
clone_size: -; j_call: TRBJ2-1; d_call: -; v_call: TRBV6-1; cdr3_nt: TGTGCCAGCAAGGAGGGGTTAGGCCCCAGACCCTACAATGAGCAGTTCTTC; cdr3_aa: CASKEGLGPRPYNEQFF
clone_size: -; j_call: TRBJ1-1; d_call: TRBD1; v_call: TRBV29-1; cdr3_nt: TGCAGCGCTCGGACAGGCGTATTGAACACTGAAGCTTTCTTT; cdr3_aa: CSARTGVLNTEAFF
clone_size: -; j_call: TRBJ2-3; d_call: -; v_call: TRBV18; cdr3_nt: TGTGCCAGCTCAGCTAGAGTCCCAGATACGCAGTATTTT; cdr3_aa: CASSARVPDTQYF
clone_size: once; j_call: TRBJ2-5; d_call: -; v_call: TRBV5-1; cdr3_nt: TGCGCCAGCAGCTTGCGACCGGAAGAGACCCAGTACTTC; cdr3_aa: CASSLRPEETQYF
clone_size: -; j_call: TRBJ1-5; d_call: TRBD1; v_call: TRBV20-1; cdr3_nt: TGCAGTGCTAGAGTCCCGGGACAGGGGAACAATCAGCCCCAGCATTTT; cdr3_aa: CSARVPGQGNNQPQHF
clone_size: -; j_call: TRBJ1-5; d_call: -; v_call: TRBV12-3/TRBV12-4; cdr3_nt: TGTGCCAGCAGTTTGGACAGAACAAATCAGCCCCAGCATTTT; cdr3_aa: CASSLDRTNQPQHF
clone_size: -; j_call: TRBJ2-1; d_call: TRBD1; v_call: TRBV11-2; cdr3_nt: TGTGCCAGCAGGTGGATAGGGGGGACAGGGGATGAGCAGTTCTTC; cdr3_aa: CASRWIGGTGDEQFF
clone_size: -; j_call: TRBJ1-1; d_call: -; v_call: TRBV11-1; cdr3_nt: TGTGCCAGCAGCTTAAGTGATGACACAGCGGCTTTCTTT; cdr3_aa: CASSLSDDTAAFF
clone_size: -; j_call: TRBJ2-7; d_call: -; v_call: TRBV29-1; cdr3_nt: TGCAGCGTTGAAGGAATACAGGGTTTACCCTACGAGCAGTACTTC; cdr3_aa: CSVEGIQGLPYEQYF
clone_size: -; j_call: TRBJ2-1; d_call: -; v_call: TRBV15; cdr3_nt: TGTGCCACCAGCGATCGACGCTTAACCTACAATGACCAGTTCTTC; cdr3_aa: CATSDRRLTYNDQFF
clone_size: -; j_call: TRBJ2-7; d_call: TRBD1; v_call: TRBV20-1; cdr3_nt: TGCAGTGCCGCGGGACAGGGGATTGGGGAGCAGTACTTC; cdr3_aa: CSAAGQGIGEQYF
clone_size: once; j_call: TRBJ2-2; d_call: TRBD1; v_call: TRBV5-5; cdr3_nt: TGTGCCAGCAGCTTCAGGACAGGGGACACCGGGGAGCTGTTTTTT; cdr3_aa: CASSFRTGDTGELFF
clone_size: -; j_call: TRBJ1-5; d_call: TRBD1; v_call: TRBV10-3; cdr3_nt: TGTGCCATCAGTGCAAATACAGGGGGTCACCAGCCCCAGCATTTT; cdr3_aa: CAISANTGGHQPQHF
clone_size: -; j_call: TRBJ2-7; d_call: TRBD1; v_call: TRBV7-2; cdr3_nt: TGTGCCAGCAGCTTGGGACAGGGGGCGGTCTACGAGCAGTACTTC; cdr3_aa: CASSLGQGAVYEQYF
clone_size: -; j_call: TRBJ1-4; d_call: -; v_call: TRBV7-2; cdr3_nt: TGTGCCAGCAGCCAATCCGGACGGGACGAAAAACTGTTTTTT; cdr3_aa: CASSQSGRDEKLFF
clone_size: -; j_call: TRBJ2-7; d_call: -; v_call: TRBV12-3/TRBV12-4; cdr3_nt: TGTGCCAGCAGGCGGGAGGACAGGAGAAGGGAGCAGTACTTC; cdr3_aa: CASRREDRRREQYF
clone_size: -; j_call: TRBJ2-2; d_call: -; v_call: TRBV5-1; cdr3_nt: TGCGCCAGCAGCTTGGCCGAAAGGGTCAACACCGGGGAGCTGTTTTTT; cdr3_aa: CASSLAERVNTGELFF
clone_size: -; j_call: TRBJ2-1; d_call: TRBD2; v_call: TRBV5-1; cdr3_nt: TGCGCCAGCAGCTTGGTTGGGCGGGGGGTCACCTACAATGAGCAGTTCTTC; cdr3_aa: CASSLVGRGVTYNEQFF
clone_size: -; j_call: TRBJ2-3; d_call: -; v_call: TRBV12-3/TRBV12-4; cdr3_nt: TGTGCCAGCAGTTCCCCATTGAACACAGATACGCAGTATTTT; cdr3_aa: CASSSPLNTDTQYF
clone_size: few; j_call: TRBJ2-7; d_call: TRBD2; v_call: TRBV20-1; cdr3_nt: TGCAGTGCTAGGAACGCGGGGGGGGCCTACGAGCAGTACTTC; cdr3_aa: CSARNAGGAYEQYF
clone_size: -; j_call: TRBJ1-5; d_call: -; v_call: TRBV10-3; cdr3_nt: TGTGCCATCAGTGAGGGGGACAGCAATCAGCCCCAGCATTTT; cdr3_aa: CAISEGDSNQPQHF
clone_size: few; j_call: TRBJ2-3; d_call: TRBD1; v_call: TRBV10-3; cdr3_nt: TGTGCCATCAGTGATTTGGGACAGACAGGCACAAGTTCAGATACGCAGTATTTT; cdr3_aa: CAISDLGQTGTSSDTQYF
clone_size: few; j_call: TRBJ2-5; d_call: TRBD1; v_call: TRBV7-9; cdr3_nt: TGTGCCAGCAGCGATTTCATCCGGGACAGCTTAGAGACCCAGTACTTC; cdr3_aa: CASSDFIRDSLETQYF
clone_size: few; j_call: TRBJ2-7; d_call: -; v_call: TRBV12-3/TRBV12-4; cdr3_nt: TGTGCCAGCAGCCCGGCGAGTCCGGGGGCGCAAGAGCAGTACTTC; cdr3_aa: CASSPASPGAQEQYF
clone_size: few; j_call: TRBJ1-5; d_call: -; v_call: TRBV6-2/TRBV6-3; cdr3_nt: TGTGCCGCTGATACGGGGGGCAATCAGCCCCAGCATTTT; cdr3_aa: CAADTGGNQPQHF
clone_size: -; j_call: TRBJ2-7; d_call: TRBD2; v_call: TRBV12-3/TRBV12-4; cdr3_nt: TGTGCCAGCACGACCGGGACTAGCGGTTTTGACGAGCAGTACTTC; cdr3_aa: CASTTGTSGFDEQYF
clone_size: -; j_call: TRBJ2-5; d_call: -; v_call: TRBV15; cdr3_nt: TGTGCCACCAGCAGGAGGGGACTCGGGGAGACCCAGTACTTC; cdr3_aa: CATSRRGLGETQYF
clone_size: few; j_call: TRBJ2-3; d_call: -; v_call: TRBV29-1; cdr3_nt: TGCAGCAGCTTTTGGGCAGATACGCAGTATTTT; cdr3_aa: CSSFWADTQYF
clone_size: -; j_call: TRBJ2-7; d_call: TRBD1; v_call: TRBV12-3/TRBV12-4; cdr3_nt: TGTGCCAGCAGCGCGACAGGGAACGACGAGCAGTACTTC; cdr3_aa: CASSATGNDEQYF
clone_size: -; j_call: TRBJ2-5; d_call: TRBD2; v_call: TRBV20-1; cdr3_nt: TGCAGTGCTAGAAGGCTGGGGGGGGATCAAGAGACCCAGTACTTC; cdr3_aa: CSARRLGGDQETQYF
clone_size: -; j_call: TRBJ2-2; d_call: -; v_call: TRBV3-1; cdr3_nt: TGTGCCAGCAGCCCCACGATGGCCGGGGAGCTGTTTTTT; cdr3_aa: CASSPTMAGELFF
clone_size: -; j_call: TRBJ2-5; d_call: -; v_call: TRBV11-2; cdr3_nt: TGTGCCAGCAGCCACCGAGAGACCCAGTACTTC; cdr3_aa: CASSHRETQYF
clone_size: -; j_call: TRBJ2-1; d_call: -; v_call: TRBV12-3/TRBV12-4; cdr3_nt: TGTGCCAGCAGTTCTACCCCGGCGGAGCAGTTCTTC; cdr3_aa: CASSSTPAEQFF
clone_size: -; j_call: TRBJ2-7; d_call: -; v_call: TRBV5-6; cdr3_nt: TGTGCCAGCAGCTTGGGGCCCTCATCATCCTACGAGCAGTACTTC; cdr3_aa: CASSLGPSSSYEQYF
clone_size: few; j_call: TRBJ2-5; d_call: -; v_call: TRBV20-1; cdr3_nt: TGCAGTGCTAGAGGCCTGGGGACAACCCAAGAGACCCAGTACTTC; cdr3_aa: CSARGLGTTQETQYF
clone_size: few; j_call: TRBJ2-7; d_call: TRBD1; v_call: TRBV6-2/TRBV6-3; cdr3_nt: TGTGCCAGCATGAGGACAGGGACCTACGAGCAGTACTTC; cdr3_aa: CASMRTGTYEQYF
clone_size: -; j_call: TRBJ2-1; d_call: -; v_call: TRBV20-1; cdr3_nt: TGCAGTGCTAGTTGGTTGGATGAGCAGTTCTTC; cdr3_aa: CSASWLDEQFF
clone_size: -; j_call: TRBJ2-2; d_call: TRBD1; v_call: TRBV20-1; cdr3_nt: TGCAGTGCTAGTTCGCAGGGGGCAAGGAACACCGGGGAGCTGTTTTTT; cdr3_aa: CSASSQGARNTGELFF
clone_size: -; j_call: TRBJ2-1; d_call: -; v_call: TRBV29-1; cdr3_nt: TGCAGCGTGCTGCCAGGCCCAACCGGTTTTGAGCAGTTCTTC; cdr3_aa: CSVLPGPTGFEQFF
clone_size: few; j_call: TRBJ2-7; d_call: TRBD1; v_call: TRBV20-1; cdr3_nt: TGCAGTGCTACCCACGGGGACAGGGGTGAGCAGTACTTC; cdr3_aa: CSATHGDRGEQYF
clone_size: -; j_call: TRBJ1-1; d_call: -; v_call: TRBV25-1; cdr3_nt: TGTGCCAGCAGTGAAGAAGAGGGGCGCGTCACTGAAGCTTTCTTT; cdr3_aa: CASSEEEGRVTEAFF
clone_size: -; j_call: TRBJ2-6; d_call: -; v_call: TRBV12-3/TRBV12-4; cdr3_nt: TGTGCCAGCAGAGGACTCTCAGGGGCCAACGTCCTGACTTTC; cdr3_aa: CASRGLSGANVLTF
clone_size: few; j_call: TRBJ2-5; d_call: -; v_call: TRBV29-1; cdr3_nt: TGCAGCGTTGGCCCGAGGGTAGGGGGGCAAGAGACCCAGTACTTC; cdr3_aa: CSVGPRVGGQETQYF
clone_size: few; j_call: TRBJ2-2; d_call: -; v_call: TRBV5-1; cdr3_nt: TGCGCCAGCAGCCCAGGACGGGACACCGGGGAGCTGTTTTTT; cdr3_aa: CASSPGRDTGELFF
clone_size: -; j_call: TRBJ2-1; d_call: -; v_call: TRBV7-3; cdr3_nt: TGTGCCAGCAGCCCAGGCCAAGGGGTTGATGAGCAGTTCTTC; cdr3_aa: CASSPGQGVDEQFF